This T cell receptor beta chain comes out of a study of vaccination and CD4 T cells after COVID-19. Turning to the study itself: Convalescent patients gave post-COVID blood a median around 91 days post-diagnosis, range 35 to 161.

Notes on this clonotype: What it binds is unknown.

Specified treatment: roughly 10-day PBMC culture with coronavirus spike peptide pools or control peptides (ViraFEST assay). Positive PCR dates covered March to December 2020, before US Alpha, Beta and Delta variants. Germline assignment: CDR1 MGHRA and CDR2 YSYEKL. The CDR3 extends over 17 amino acids. With V trimmed by 0 bases and J by 2 bases, 8 bases remained unmatched. Study outcomes and limitations: Within the convalescent patients, a median around 84% of the SARS-CoV-2-reactive clones were ones that appeared only post-vaccination.

At the Johns Hopkins FTIC core, DNA taken from cultured CD4+ T cells was sequenced by way of the Oncomine TCR Beta short-read assay. Someone extracted genomic DNA from cultured CD4+ T cells. TCRdb itself ran the PCR reads through MiXCR, one entry per CDR3 protein. The top ten hold around 3.4% of the sample, which has 15,000 to 20,000 distinct CDR3 sequences, around 40% seen once. V is TRBV4-1 and J is TRBJ2-7; TRBD2 matches 9 bases. The receptor's source is a human donor who had recovered from COVID-19. The sequencing input was CD4+ T cells from blood, cultured in vitro. Written as DNA, the CDR3 is TGCGCCAGCAGCCAAGACCGGGCTAGCGGGATCCCCTACGAGCAGTACTTC. It encodes CASSQDRASGIPYEQYF.